The rows below give T cell receptor beta chains drawn from one sample of a study of identical twins. From the 5' RACE reads, TCRdb called clonotypes with MiXCR, one entry per CDR3 protein. The sample includes approximately 700,000 distinct CDR3 sequences, around 6% of them seen just once. Source material: naive T cells sorted from blood. These receptor sequences come from a man between 18 and 29 years old in good health. The CDR3 runs from the conserved cysteine through the conserved F or W. Each record gives: J gene, V gene, D gene, CDR3 protein. A D gene is named only where the DNA matches it firmly.

J: TRBJ2-2; V: TRBV7-9; D: -; CDR3: CASSLWDANTGELFF
J: TRBJ1-1; V: TRBV20-1; D: -; CDR3: CSASPRARMETEAFF
J: TRBJ2-7; V: TRBV20-1; D: TRBD2; CDR3: CSARDLAETSYEQYF
J: TRBJ2-5; V: TRBV24-1; D: TRBD2; CDR3: CATSVAGRETQYF
J: TRBJ1-2; V: TRBV6-2/TRBV6-3; D: -; CDR3: CASSRTEYYGYTF
J: TRBJ2-1; V: TRBV6-1; D: TRBD2; CDR3: CATPRLAGDEQFF
J: TRBJ2-2; V: TRBV9; D: -; CDR3: CASSTSLQGAGELFF
J: TRBJ2-3; V: TRBV18; D: -; CDR3: CASSPPSGTDTQYF
J: TRBJ2-5; V: TRBV19; D: -; CDR3: CASSDREGLVETQYF
J: TRBJ2-7; V: TRBV25-1; D: -; CDR3: CASSEGGEYEQYF
J: TRBJ2-1; V: TRBV9; D: TRBD2; CDR3: CASSPRTSGDEQFF
J: TRBJ2-1; V: TRBV19; D: -; CDR3: CASSIDAPTHNEQFF
J: TRBJ2-4; V: TRBV4-3; D: -; CDR3: CASSPLRGEGAKNIQYF
J: TRBJ2-7; V: TRBV27; D: -; CDR3: CASSLTGIYEQYF
J: TRBJ1-6; V: TRBV2; D: TRBD1; CDR3: CASRDRETNNSPLHF
J: TRBJ1-6; V: TRBV20-1; D: -; CDR3: CSARVVGVPSSPLHF
J: TRBJ2-5; V: TRBV12-3/TRBV12-4; D: -; CDR3: CASSASGAGETQYF
J: TRBJ2-3; V: TRBV7-9; D: -; CDR3: CASSLGFEEQYF
J: TRBJ1-6; V: TRBV3-1; D: -; CDR3: CASSQVVSSPPLHF
J: TRBJ2-7; V: TRBV7-2; D: -; CDR3: CASSLALTYEQYF